Below are 27 T cell receptor beta chains sequenced from a single sample in a study of T-cell reconstitution after alpha-beta-depleted transplantation in children. Unique molecular identifiers were built into the TCRbeta library. TCRdb itself ran the PCR reads through MiXCR, one entry per CDR3 protein. The table shows around 370,000 distinct CDR3 sequences, with roughly 17% occurring only once. The material sequenced was PBMCs, mostly from graft donor cells, taken 360 days after TCRalphabeta/CD19-depleted stem cell transplant. Receptor source: a male patient under 10 years old who had a stem cell transplant for acute lymphoblastic leukemia, so the T cells may come from the graft donor.

The chain carries TRBV20-1 and TRBJ2-2; the D is unclear. V was clipped by 0 bases and J by 4 bases, with 12 bases between them. Per the germline V gene, CDR1 is DFQATT and CDR2 is SNEGSKA (reference sequence). This CDR3 comprises 15 residues. The CDR3 loop is CSARDSSAITGELFF. The CDR3 DNA follows: TGCAGTGCTAGAGATTCTAGTGCGATCACCGGGGAGCTGTTTTTT.

Points on this clonotype: A read error may explain this, as a much larger clone is one base away. The chain recombines TRBV10-3 with TRBJ2-7; 9 nucleotides match TRBD1. This CDR3 has 15 amino acids. Germline values: CDR1 ENHRY, CDR2 SYGVKD. This chain's CDR3 is CAIRTDRDRVYELYF. In DNA, the CDR3 is TGTGCCATCAGGACCGACCGGGACAGGGTCTACGAGCTGTACTTC.

This clonotype was detected a few times. The rearrangement links TRBV6-2 or TRBV6-3 to TRBJ2-1; no firm D call. The V and J ends lost 5 bases and 9 bases respectively, with 11 bases between them. CDR3 size: 12 residues. The germline CDR1 and CDR2 sequences are MNHEY and SVGEGT. The CDR3 region has the DNA TGTGCCAGCAGTCCCTCCGTGGGTGAGCAGTTCTTC. It codes for CASSPSVGEQFF.

This clonotype showed up just a few times. This chain joins TRBV7-3 and TRBJ2-1, with D possibly being TRBD2 (6 bases). The CDR3 is made up of 17 amino acids. Germline assignment: CDR1 SGHTA and CDR2 FQGTGA. Deletions cut 0 bases from V and 8 bases from J, with 20 bases between. The CDR3 region is CASSLTPTGVWRDEQFF. The CDR3 DNA reads TGTGCCAGCAGCTTAACCCCAACGGGAGTGTGGAGGGATGAGCAGTTCTTC.

The chain has TRBV4-1 and TRBJ2-7; tentatively, D is TRBD1 or TRBD2 (5 bases each). CDR1 MGHRA and CDR2 YSYEKL come from the germline V gene. The CDR3 extends over 15 amino acids. Trimming removed 2 bases from V and 3 bases from J, with 14 bases in between. The CDR3 is CASSQPASGGYEQYF. Here the CDR3 DNA reads TGCGCCAGCAGCCAACCCGCATCTGGGGGCTACGAGCAGTACTTC.

The rearrangement links TRBV27 to TRBJ2-7; D not resolved. Trimming pared 1 base from V and 0 bases from J, leaving 4 bases between. Germline V gene lookup returns CDR1 MNHEY and CDR2 SMNVEV (reference sequence). There are 13 residues in the CDR3. The CDR3 region is CASSLYSSYEQYF. The CDR3 DNA follows: TGTGCCAGCAGTTTATACTCCTCCTACGAGCAGTACTTC.

This clonotype has a handful of counts. V gene TRBV6-1 combines with J gene TRBJ2-3, with 9 bases aligning to TRBD2. After removal of 5 bases from V and 3 bases from J, the junction contained 12 bases not matched to a gene. Germline values: CDR1 MNHNS, CDR2 SASEGT. The CDR3 runs 17 residues. Here the CDR3 reads CASSRMPIAGETDTQYF. DNA of the CDR3: TGTGCCAGCAGTCGCATGCCTATAGCGGGAGAAACAGATACGCAGTATTTT.

V is TRBV7-3 and J is TRBJ2-1; no definite D call. The V end was cut by 0 bases, the J end by 4 bases, with 10 bases between. Germline V gives CDR1 SGHTA, CDR2 FQGTGA. This CDR3 comprises 15 residues. CDR3 nucleotides: TGTGCCAGCAGCTTAACTTTGGAGATTTACAATGAGCAGTTCTTC. It translates to CASSLTLEIYNEQFF.

The rearrangement links TRBV7-2 to TRBJ2-1; 11 bases map to TRBD2. Trimming at V came to 2 bases and at J to 5 bases, leaving 8 bases not matched to a gene. The CDR3 loop spans 17 amino acids. CDR1 SGHTA and CDR2 FQGNSA come from the germline V gene. The CDR3 DNA follows: TGTGCCAGCAGCTTAAGTCTCGGTAGCGGGAGGGACAATGAGCAGTTCTTC. Amino acids: CASSLSLGSGRDNEQFF.

The rearrangement links TRBV6-5 to TRBJ2-3; no clear D. The length of the CDR3 is 16 residues. Germline CDR1 MNHEY, CDR2 SVGAGI. The ends were cut back, 4 bases at V and 0 bases at J, with 14 bases in the middle. CDR3 residues: CASSLSYWSSTDTQYF. The DNA of the CDR3 is TGTGCCAGCAGTTTATCCTACTGGTCTAGCACAGATACGCAGTATTTT.

This clonotype was counted only a few times. The chain carries TRBV15 and TRBJ2-2; D is undetermined. Trimming cost V 2 bases and J 5 bases, with 12 bases left between them. Germline V lookup: CDR1 LNHNV, CDR2 YYDKDF (reference sequence). The CDR3 loop spans 15 amino acids. In nucleotides, the CDR3 is TGTGCCACCAGCAGATTCATCCTCGGGACCGGGGAGCTGTTTTTT. It codes for CATSRFILGTGELFF. Complete variable domain (other parts from reference TRBV15 and TRBJ2-2): DAMVIQNPRYQVTQFGKPVTLSCSQTLNHNVMYWYQQKSSQAPKLLFHYYDKDFNNEADTPDNFQSRRPNTSFCFLDIRSPGLGDTAMYLCATSRFILGTGELFFGEGSRLTVL.

The chain links TRBV7-2 to TRBJ2-7, with D unresolved. Trimming pared 5 bases from V and 3 bases from J, leaving 11 bases between. The CDR3 is 13 residues long. The germline CDR1 and CDR2 sequences are SGHTA and FQGNSA. CDR3 DNA: TGTGCCAGCAGCAATCGGACCAGCTACGAGCAGTACTTC. This translates into CASSNRTSYEQYF. The variable domain in full, with the rest retrieved from reference TRBV7-2 and TRBJ2-7, is GAGVSQSPSNKVTEKGKDVELRCDPISGHTALYWYRQSLGQGLEFLIYFQGNSAPDKSGLPSDRFSAERTGGSVSTLTIQRTQQEDSAVYLCASSNRTSYEQYFGPGTRLTVT.

The genes are TRBV4-3 and TRBJ1-4; 7 nucleotides align to TRBD1. After removal of 0 bases from V and 7 bases from J, the junction contained 8 bases not matched to a gene. Per germline, CDR1 LGHNA and CDR2 YSLEER. The CDR3 totals 16 residues. CDR3 region: CASSQERLGGGEKLFF. CDR3 DNA: TGCGCCAGCAGCCAAGAGAGGTTAGGGGGCGGTGAAAAACTGTTTTTT.

This clonotype was detected ten times or more. V and J are TRBV28 and TRBJ1-1, with D possibly TRBD1 on 6 matching bases. Germline V gives CDR1 MDHEN, CDR2 SYDVKM. The CDR3 is 15 amino acids. With 3 bases removed from V and 5 bases from J, the gap between germline ends came to 16 bases. This CDR3 is CASSFISTGKTEAFF. CDR3 in DNA: TGTGCCAGCAGTTTCATCTCAACAGGGAAGACTGAAGCTTTCTTT.

This clonotype turned up a few times. The chain links TRBV4-1 to TRBJ2-1, with D uncertain. V dropped 0 bases and J dropped 7 bases, with 19 bases sitting between them. CDR3 length: 17 residues. Germline V lookup: CDR1 MGHRA, CDR2 YSYEKL. The CDR3 region is CASSQEDSTPPWNEQFF. Written as DNA, the CDR3 is TGCGCCAGCAGCCAAGAGGATAGCACCCCCCCTTGGAATGAGCAGTTCTTC.

This clonotype was seen ten or more times. The chain joins TRBV20-1 to TRBJ2-5; no firm D call. CDR3 length equals 11 residues. The germline CDR1 and CDR2 sequences are DFQATT and SNEGSKA (reference sequence). The V end lost 1 base, the J end lost 4 bases, and 4 bases lay between the germline ends. CDR3 DNA: TGCAGTGCTAGAGCCCGAGAGACCCAGTACTTC. Its translation: CSARARETQYF.

This clonotype turned up a few times. The CDR3, as DNA: TGCAGCGTTGTGGCACCCGCCGGGGCCAACGTCCTGACTTTC. This sequence encodes CSVVAPAGANVLTF. V is TRBV29-1 and J is TRBJ2-6; D ambiguous. The CDR3 is made up of 14 amino acids. Germline V gene data show CDR1 as SQVTM and CDR2 as ANQGSEA. V shed 4 bases and J shed 4 bases, with 11 bases lying between them.

This clonotype was seen just once. The chain links TRBV7-6 to TRBJ2-5; D is ambiguous. With 0 bases removed from V and 5 bases from J, the gap between germline ends came to 16 bases. The germline CDR1 and CDR2 sequences are SGHVS and FNYEAQ. This CDR3 contains 16 residues. CDR3 nucleotides: TGTGCCAGCAGCTTAGCAAGTCAAGCCTGGTTGGAGACCCAGTACTTC. Protein sequence: CASSLASQAWLETQYF. The entire variable domain, with the rest obtained from reference TRBV7-6 and TRBJ2-5, is as follows: GAGVSQSPRYKVTKRGQDVALRCDPISGHVSLYWYRQALGQGPEFLTYFNYEAQQDKSGLPNDRFSAERPEGSISTLTIQRTEQRDSAMYRCASSLASQAWLETQYFGPGTRLLVL.

The J gene is TRBJ2-5, the V gene TRBV12-3 or TRBV12-4; D is uncertain. V dropped 4 bases and J dropped 9 bases, with 15 bases sitting between them. The CDR3 is 13 residues long. CDR3: CASSSRELLAQYF. CDR3 DNA sequence: TGTGCCAGCAGTTCCAGAGAGTTGTTGGCCCAGTACTTC.

The chain employs TRBV6-2 or TRBV6-3 and TRBJ2-5; 12 bases agree with TRBD2. CDR1 and CDR2 from the germline V gene are MNHEY and SVGEGT. J was trimmed by 0 bases and V by 5 bases; bases with no gene match: 1. The CDR3 contains 15 residues. This CDR3 is CASSRTSGDQETQYF. The CDR3, as DNA: TGTGCCAGCAGTCGGACTAGCGGGGACCAAGAGACCCAGTACTTC.

This clonotype has a count of ten or more. The DNA for the CDR3 is TGTGCCAGCAGCTTAGATAACAATTCACCCCTCCACTTT. Translated: CASSLDNNSPLHF. The J gene is TRBJ1-6, the V gene TRBV11-2; D gene ambiguous. In germline, CDR1 is SGHAT, CDR2 FQNNGV. The CDR3 extends over 13 amino acids. Trimming removed 0 bases at V and 7 bases at J, with 4 bases between.

There are many counts of this clonotype. The chain joins TRBV7-3 to TRBJ2-1, with D perhaps matching TRBD1 or TRBD2 (5 bases each). Trimming took off 5 bases at V and 0 bases at J, with 20 bases between the two ends. Per the germline V gene, CDR1 is SGHTA and CDR2 is FQGTGA. The CDR3 is 18 amino acids. The CDR3: CASSAWGNLGDSYNEQFF. The CDR3 region has the DNA TGTGCCAGCAGCGCCTGGGGGAATCTAGGAGACTCCTACAATGAGCAGTTCTTC.

In this sample, this clonotype turned up many times. The V and J genes are TRBV12-3 or TRBV12-4 and TRBJ1-1; 7 bases are shared with TRBD1. V was clipped by 3 bases and J by 6 bases; unmatched bases: 4. The CDR3 loop spans 13 amino acids. The CDR3: CASSLEGQPEAFF. CDR3 in DNA: TGTGCCAGCAGTTTGGAGGGACAGCCTGAAGCTTTCTTT.

The chain links TRBV7-9 to TRBJ2-2; 14 bases fit TRBD2. The V segment lost 5 bases and the J segment 4 bases; nucleotides outside the gene matches: 3. The CDR3 spans 16 residues. Germline loops: CDR1 SEHNR, CDR2 FQNEAQ (reference sequence). CDR3 nucleotides: TGTGCCAGCAGCACCGGACTAGCGGGAGGCACCGGGGAGCTGTTTTTT. Protein: CASSTGLAGGTGELFF.

This clonotype was seen a handful of times. The J gene is TRBJ2-1, the V gene TRBV12-3 or TRBV12-4; D gene uncertain. CDR3 length: 15 amino acids. V dropped 2 bases and J dropped 9 bases, with 17 bases sitting between them. DNA for the CDR3: TGTGCCAGCAGTTTAAGCCCAGTCCCCTGGGGTGAGCAGTTCTTC. Protein sequence: CASSLSPVPWGEQFF.

The table lists this clonotype with a few counts. The J gene is TRBJ1-2, the V gene TRBV12-3 or TRBV12-4; 7 nucleotides align to TRBD1. This CDR3 has 16 residues. V was clipped by 1 base and J by 4 bases; unmatched bases: 9. Here the CDR3 DNA reads TGTGCCAGCAGTTTAGGACAGGGACCAATCTCCTATGGCTACACCTTC. Amino acid sequence: CASSLGQGPISYGYTF.

This clonotype was seen more than once but under ten times. This chain links TRBV7-2 with TRBJ2-5, with 9 nucleotides matching TRBD2. This CDR3 spans 14 amino acids. Per the germline V gene, CDR1 is SGHTA and CDR2 is FQGNSA. V gave up 6 bases and J gave up 7 bases; unmatched junction bases: 9. CDR3 in amino acids: CASRPSGTLGTQYF. CDR3 nucleotides: TGTGCCAGCAGACCTAGCGGGACGTTGGGGACCCAGTACTTC.